The source of this T cell receptor (beta chain) is a study of CD8+ T cells in alopecia areata (dated by TCRdb to 2016 to 2019). For the study in its entirety: High-throughput TCRbeta sequencing was used to examine T cell clonal expansion in alopecia areata in both the C3H/HeJ mouse model and human patients. Human TCRbeta sequencing covered scalp tissue and sorted CD4+ and CD8+ peripheral blood T cells from patchy and totalis/universalis alopecia areata patients and healthy controls. Clonality in the scalp was compared among normal scalp (n=4), patchy alopecia areata scalp (n=8), and alopecia totalis/universalis scalp (n=8). The RNA source kit depended on sample type: the PAXgene miRNA kit for fixed scalp, the miRNeasy kit for PBMCs, and the RNeasy kit for mouse skin. immunoSEQ multiplex PCR using 35 Vbeta forward primers and 13 Jbeta reverse primers was used to amplify TCRbeta CDR3 regions. Study-wide conclusions, independent of this receptor: Lesional scalp, especially in alopecia totalis/universalis, showed higher clonality and more expanded CD8+ clones than normal scalp, suggesting antigenic drive. Shared TCR sequences between patients were less evident than in mice, which may be partly attributable to HLA diversity in the patient population. Unlike mouse skin, where gammadelta T cells dominate, normal human skin contains resident alphabeta T cells that get sequenced too, which complicates analysis of the scalp TCR repertoire.

With respect to this clone: The antigen it recognizes is unknown. No base qualities exist here, and no much larger clone lies one base off it.

Libraries were constructed by the immunoSEQ multiplex PCR assay. For TCR sequencing, RNA was extracted from every sample and reverse transcribed into cDNA to serve as template. First-strand cDNA was synthesized with SuperScript III using a 2:1 mix of oligo-dT and random hexamers. A synthetic immune receptor repertoire was used to measure amplification bias, and any remaining bias was corrected computationally. The paper's processing steps were these. After raw reads were preprocessed to remove errors, the CDR3 was defined following IMGT conventions as running from the conserved cysteine to phenylalanine. Clonality was computed by normalizing Shannon entropy by log2 of the number of productive unique TCRs and subtracting the result from 1. CD4 or CD8 identity of scalp clones was inferred by cross-referencing scalp TCRbeta sequences with sorted blood CD4 and CD8 repertoires. Imported from immuneACCESS, the table was reduced by TCRdb to in-frame sequences with V and J called. These copies leave out some clones; in studies compared against another copy, an unresolved V gene accounts for under half, and the cause of the remainder is not known. V and J calls and clone size are copied from that table; D and trimming were computed from the DNA. Across this sample there are about 82,000 clones, with roughly 51% seen only once. Of the sample, under 6.5% is held by the ten largest clones.

The CDR3 covers 12 residues, taking in both the cysteine and the phenylalanine. Kept here is only the CDR3 DNA, which spans 36 bases and is read in frame from base 1. V is pared back by 3 bases and J by 8 bases, with 10 bases lying between the germline termini. Looking up the germline V gene yields CDR1 SGHTA and CDR2 FQGNSA. From alopecia areata patients, peripheral blood was collected along with lesional scalp punch biopsies. PBMCs were separated by density centrifugation and stained for CD3, CD4 and CD8, after which CD4+ and CD8+ T cells were sorted on a FACSAria. As part of a multicenter biomarker study, untreated alopecia areata patients were recruited. Blood CD8+ T cells from about 5 biomarker-study patients were further sorted into NKG2D-low and NKG2D-high fractions.

The sequence derives from a human donor with alopecia areata. The V gene is TRBV7-2 and the J gene is TRBJ1-1, with an unclear D gene assignment. Specimen: NKG2D-high CD8+ T cells sorted from blood. The meaning of the sample's cell subset or site label: sorted CD8+ NKG2D-high blood T cells. The DNA sequence is as follows: TGTGCCAGCAGCTTTGGGAGGTTGGAAGCTTTCTTT. Its amino acids are CASSFGRLEAFF.